The next 32 T cell receptor beta chains were all read from a single sample in a study of T cell responses to AZD1222 COVID-19 vaccine. Sequenced by immunoSEQ multiplex PCR; TCRdb stores in-frame clones only, minus some. The table has 130,000 to 150,000 clones, roughly 91% seen once. The sequencing used peripheral blood, collected on day 0 of AZD1222 vaccination. These receptors were obtained from an adult in good health.

The chain couples TRBV5-5 to TRBJ2-1; 10 positions agree with TRBD1. J gave up 8 bases and V 0 bases, and 2 bases lay outside the gene matches. The CDR3 length is 14 residues. The germline CDR1 and CDR2 sequences are SGHKS and YYEKEE (reference sequence). The CDR3 DNA sequence: TGTGCCAGCAGCTTGGGGACAGGGGGTTATGAGCAGTTCTTC. It is translated as CASSLGTGGYEQFF.

The gene calls are TRBV11-2 and TRBJ2-6, with D maybe TRBD1 (6 bases). The germline gives CDR1 SGHAT, CDR2 FQNNGV. Trimming removed 4 bases at V and 1 base at J, with 20 bases between. CDR3 length: 19 amino acids. The CDR3 DNA follows: TGTGCCAGCAGCTCGAGGACAGTTTCTCTGGGATCTGGGGCCAACGTCCTGACTTTC. This translates into CASSSRTVSLGSGANVLTF.

The CDR3 sequence is CASSPNWITDTQYF. The CDR3 DNA follows: TGTGCCAGCAGTCCCAACTGGATCACAGATACGCAGTATTTT. The rearrangement joins TRBV6-5 to TRBJ2-3; the D is unclear. The germline V gene encodes CDR1 MNHEY and CDR2 SVGAGI. The CDR3 runs to 14 residues. With 5 bases removed from V and 2 bases from J, the gap between germline ends came to 11 bases.

The chain has TRBV5-1 and TRBJ1-3, with TRBD1 matching 7 bases. After removal of 2 bases from V and 4 bases from J, the junction contained 3 bases not matched to a gene. Per the germline V gene, CDR1 is SGHRS and CDR2 is YFSETQ. The CDR3 has 14 amino acids. CDR3: CASSFTGVGNTIYF. CDR3 DNA sequence: TGCGCCAGCAGCTTTACAGGGGTCGGAAACACCATATATTTT.

Only one count was recorded for this clone. Written as DNA, the CDR3 is TGTGCCAGCAATCAGAACACTGAAGCTTTCTTT. This codes for CASNQNTEAFF. The genes are TRBV27 and TRBJ1-1; the D is unclear. V was cut by 7 bases and J by 1 base, with 4 bases left in between. Germline V gives CDR1 MNHEY, CDR2 SMNVEV (reference sequence). This CDR3 region has 11 residues.

This sequence joins TRBV19 and TRBJ1-4; 9 bases agree with TRBD1. J gave up 0 bases and V 7 bases, and 6 bases lay outside the gene matches. Germline CDR1 is LNHDA and CDR2 is SQIVND (reference sequence). The CDR3 is made up of 16 amino acids. CDR3 sequence: CASMDRGLATNEKLFF. The CDR3 DNA reads as TGTGCCAGTATGGACAGGGGCCTTGCAACTAATGAAAAACTGTTTTTT.

The rearrangement links TRBV19 to TRBJ1-1, with unresolved D. Per germline, CDR1 LNHDA and CDR2 SQIVND (reference sequence). V lost 3 bases and J 3 bases, leaving 8 bases between the germline ends. The CDR3 is made up of 13 amino acids. CDR3 nucleotide sequence: TGTGCCAGTAGTATGGGAATTTACACTGAAGCTTTCTTT. This sequence encodes CASSMGIYTEAFF.

This chain joins TRBV4-2 and TRBJ2-1; a possible D gene is TRBD2 (5 bases). The V gene's germline CDR1 is LGHNA and CDR2 YNFKEQ. The CDR3 totals 17 residues. V lost 1 base to trimming and J lost 0 bases, with 13 bases between them. CDR3 in amino acids: CASSQVSVGSSYNEQFF. CDR3 DNA: TGTGCCAGCAGCCAAGTTTCCGTGGGGAGCTCCTACAATGAGCAGTTCTTC.

The chain employs TRBV18 and TRBJ2-1; TRBD1 aligns across 8 bases. This CDR3 region has 16 residues. The V segment lost 6 bases and the J segment 5 bases; nucleotides outside the gene matches: 12. CDR1 is KGHSH, CDR2 LQKENI, per germline. The DNA of the CDR3 is TGTGCCAGCTCGCATCCTCCCGGGACAGGAAACAATGAGCAGTTCTTC. It codes for CASSHPPGTGNNEQFF. The variable domain in full, completed from reference TRBV18 and TRBJ2-1, reads NAGVMQNPRHLVRRRGQEARLRCSPMKGHSHVYWYRQLPEEGLKFMVYLQKENIIDESGMPKERFSAEFPKEGPSILRIQQVVRGDSAAYFCASSHPPGTGNNEQFFGPGTRLTVL.

This clone was detected only once. The chain is built from TRBV28 and TRBJ1-2, with a possible D match to TRBD1 (5 bases). The CDR3 is 14 residues long. CDR1 and CDR2 from the germline V gene are MDHEN and SYDVKM. Deletions cut 5 bases from V and 4 bases from J, with 14 bases between. CDR3 loop: CASSVSTEPYGYTF. Here the CDR3 DNA reads TGTGCCAGCAGTGTCTCGACAGAACCCTATGGCTACACCTTC.

V usage is TRBV7-6 and J usage is TRBJ1-3, with D perhaps TRBD1 (6 bases). Germline assignment: CDR1 SGHVS and CDR2 FNYEAQ. This CDR3 contains 16 residues. V was trimmed by 5 bases and J by 0 bases, leaving 14 bases between them. CDR3 DNA sequence: TGTGCCAGCAGCCGCCGAGGGGGGCGCTCTGGAAACACCATATATTTT. Its protein is CASSRRGGRSGNTIYF.

Only one count was recorded for this clone. The gene calls are TRBV30 and TRBJ1-6; D remains unclear. This CDR3 is 13 amino acids long. V was shortened by 6 bases and J by 8 bases, with 14 bases between the two germline ends. Germline lookup yields CDR1 GTSNPN and CDR2 SVGIG (reference sequence). The CDR3 loop reads CACSRGGDSPLHF. Here the CDR3 DNA reads TGTGCCTGTTCCCGGGGTGGGGATTCACCCCTCCACTTT.

This chain uses TRBV19 with TRBJ2-5; TRBD1 agrees at 7 bases. Germline-derived CDR1 and CDR2 are LNHDA and SQIVND (reference sequence). There are 13 residues in the CDR3. Losses at the gene ends were 3 bases for V and 2 bases for J; bases not matched to a gene: 0. The CDR3 reads CASSMGQQETQYF. Here the CDR3 DNA reads TGTGCCAGTAGTATGGGACAGCAAGAGACCCAGTACTTC.

The V and J genes are TRBV10-3 and TRBJ1-1; a possible D gene is TRBD1 (6 bases). Germline V gene lookup returns CDR1 ENHRY and CDR2 SYGVKD. The CDR3 is made up of 14 amino acids. The V gene lost 4 bases and the J gene lost 4 bases, with 13 bases spanning the gap. The CDR3 reads CAISGLGGTTEAFF. The CDR3 DNA reads TGTGCCATCAGTGGGCTAGGGGGGACCACTGAAGCTTTCTTT.

The chain couples TRBV5-1 to TRBJ1-1, with D tentatively TRBD1 (5 bases). Per germline, CDR1 SGHRS and CDR2 YFSETQ. Deletions cut 2 bases from V and 1 base from J, with 6 bases between. The CDR3 has 13 amino acids. The CDR3 nucleotides are TGCGCCAGCAGCTTTCAGGGGAACACTGAAGCTTTCTTT. Translating gives CASSFQGNTEAFF.

This rearrangement joins TRBV2 to TRBJ1-2; TRBD1 is a possible D gene (5 bases). Germline loops: CDR1 SNHLY, CDR2 FYNNEI. V gave up 7 bases and J gave up 0 bases, with 12 bases separating them. The CDR3 runs 14 residues. The DNA for the CDR3 is TGTGCCAGCAAAGGTGGGGGTTCTAACTATGGCTACACCTTC. Translated: CASKGGGSNYGYTF.

The sample holds one count of this clone. This chain joins TRBV19 and TRBJ1-1; unclear D gene. The length of the CDR3 is 15 residues. Trimming took 1 base from V and 0 from J, leaving 9 bases between them. Germline CDR1 is LNHDA and CDR2 is SQIVND (reference sequence). Written as DNA, the CDR3 is TGTGCCAGTAGTATAGTCGGACGACTGAACACTGAAGCTTTCTTT. It is translated as CASSIVGRLNTEAFF. Full variable domain (rest looked up from reference TRBV19 and TRBJ1-1): DGGITQSPKYLFRKEGQNVTLSCEQNLNHDAMYWYRQDPGQGLRLIYYSQIVNDFQKGDIAEGYSVSREKKESFPLTVTSAQKNPTAFYLCASSIVGRLNTEAFFGQGTRLTVV.

V gene TRBV5-1 combines with J gene TRBJ1-6, with 7 bases aligning to TRBD1. CDR3 size: 16 residues. Unmatched junction bases numbered 0, after V lost 0 bases and J lost 0 bases. Per germline, CDR1 SGHRS and CDR2 YFSETQ. The CDR3 spells CASSLGDSSYNSPLHF. The CDR3 nucleotides read TGCGCCAGCAGCTTGGGGGACAGCTCCTATAATTCACCCCTCCACTTT.

This chain connects TRBV5-8 to TRBJ2-1; 13 bases are a match to TRBD2. Germline V gives CDR1 SGHTS, CDR2 YDEGEE. Trimming at V came to 0 bases and at J to 9 bases, leaving 9 bases not matched to a gene. The CDR3 is 17 residues long. The CDR3 DNA follows: TGTGCCAGCAGCTTGGGGACTAGCGGGAGAGGTTATTTTGAGCAGTTCTTC. Amino acid sequence: CASSLGTSGRGYFEQFF.

The rearrangement uses TRBV21-1 and TRBJ1-1. TRBV21-1 is listed as a pseudogene. CDR3 length: 19 residues. The CDR3 DNA follows: TGTGCCAGCAGCAAAATCCCTCTTCGAGGGATAGTAATGTACCCTGAAGCTTTCTTT. It yields the protein CASSKIPLRGIVMYPEAFF.

The rearrangement links TRBV5-1 to TRBJ1-5, with 9 bases aligning to TRBD1. CDR1 is SGHRS, CDR2 YFSETQ, per germline. V dropped 5 bases and J dropped 9; count of bases not matched to a gene: 12. The CDR3 spans 15 residues. The CDR3 sequence is CASRPGQGFVGPQHF. In nucleotides, the CDR3 is TGCGCCAGCAGACCCGGACAGGGGTTTGTCGGGCCCCAGCATTTT.

The gene calls are TRBV10-3 and TRBJ1-3; D unresolved. CDR1 is ENHRY, CDR2 SYGVKD, per germline. The CDR3 has 15 amino acids. V was shortened by 6 bases and J by 0 bases, with 12 bases between the two germline ends. The CDR3 sequence is CAISAGRSSGNTIYF. For the CDR3, the DNA is TGTGCCATCAGCGCCGGCCGGAGCTCTGGAAACACCATATATTTT.

As DNA, the CDR3 is TGTGCCAGCAGTCTACAGGGGGCGGCTAATGAAAAACTGTTTTTT. Translation gives CASSLQGAANEKLFF. The V call is TRBV27, the J call TRBJ1-4, with TRBD1 matching over 9 bases. The CDR3 loop spans 15 amino acids. V dropped 5 bases and J dropped 3; count of bases not matched to a gene: 4. CDR1 is MNHEY, CDR2 SMNVEV, per germline (reference sequence).

This chain joins TRBV12-3 or TRBV12-4 and TRBJ1-2, with no clear D. This CDR3 has 12 residues. The ends were cut back, 6 bases at V and 5 bases at J, with 10 bases in the middle. The CDR3 nucleotides are TGTGCCAGCAGCCGACGGGAGTATGGCTACACCTTC. Its protein product is CASSRREYGYTF.

This rearrangement joins TRBV3-1 (or the pseudogene TRBV3-2) to TRBJ2-7; D is possibly TRBD2 (6 bases). Germline V lookup: CDR1 LGHDT, CDR2 YNNKEL (reference sequence). This CDR3 has 13 amino acids. Between the trimmed V and J ends, which lost 7 bases and 1 base, there was a span of 11 bases. CDR3 loop: CASTGTPSYEQYF. In DNA, the CDR3 is TGTGCCAGCACCGGGACTCCTTCCTACGAGCAGTACTTC.

The V call is TRBV9, the J call TRBJ2-7; D could derive from TRBD1 or TRBD2 (6 bases each). Germline V gene sequence: CDR1 SGDLS, CDR2 YYNGEE. The CDR3 is 14 residues long. V was pared by 4 bases and J by 7 bases, with 18 bases between. The CDR3: CASSPQGGLGEQYF. The CDR3 DNA reads TGTGCCAGCAGCCCTCAAGGGGGGCTAGGTGAGCAGTACTTC.

This chain links TRBV7-9 with TRBJ2-1, with D hard to call. From germline, CDR1 is SEHNR and CDR2 FQNEAQ (reference sequence). The CDR3 contains 12 residues. The ends were cut back, 1 base at V and 9 bases at J, with 7 bases in the middle. The CDR3: CASSLDGSEQFF. CDR3 bases: TGTGCCAGCAGCTTAGACGGCAGTGAGCAGTTCTTC.

The gene calls are TRBV7-2 and TRBJ2-2; 7 nucleotides agree with TRBD1. This CDR3 is built from 14 residues. Unmatched junction bases numbered 5, after V lost 5 bases and J lost 5 bases. Germline V gives CDR1 SGHTA, CDR2 FQGNSA. CDR3 bases: TGTGCCAGCAGCCGCCAGACAGGGACCGGGGAGCTGTTTTTT. Translated, it gives CASSRQTGTGELFF.

The chain is built from TRBV5-4 and TRBJ1-4; tentatively, D is TRBD1 (6 bases). The CDR3 runs 16 residues. Looked up from germline, CDR1 is SGHNT and CDR2 is YYREEE (reference sequence). The V end was cut by 4 bases, the J end by 0 bases, with 13 bases between. The CDR3 DNA sequence: TGTGCCAGCAGCCCCGGCAGGGGAACAACTAATGAAAAACTGTTTTTT. Protein product: CASSPGRGTTNEKLFF.

The CDR3 loop is CASSSRERPTYNEQFF. CDR3 nucleotide sequence: TGTGCCAGCAGCTCCAGGGAGCGGCCCACCTACAATGAGCAGTTCTTC. The rearrangement joins TRBV5-4 to TRBJ2-1; D tentatively reads TRBD1 or TRBD2 (5 bases each). This CDR3 comprises 16 residues. Trimming cost V 3 bases and J 2 bases, with 15 bases left between them. From germline, CDR1 is SGHNT and CDR2 YYREEE (reference sequence). Full variable domain (rest looked up from reference TRBV5-4 and TRBJ2-1): ETGVTQSPTHLIKTRGQQVTLRCSSQSGHNTVSWYQQALGQGPQFIFQYYREEENGRGNFPPRFSGLQFPNYSSELNVNALELDDSALYLCASSSRERPTYNEQFFGPGTRLTVL.

The chain couples TRBV19 to TRBJ1-1; no clear D. The CDR3 sequence is 14 residues long. CDR1 and CDR2 (germline): LNHDA, SQIVND (reference sequence). Trimming stripped 3 bases from V and 0 bases from J, with 8 bases between. The CDR3 spells CASSIAGLNTEAFF. As DNA, the CDR3 is TGTGCCAGTAGTATTGCAGGCCTGAACACTGAAGCTTTCTTT.

This clone was picked up a small number of times. V is TRBV5-1 and J is TRBJ2-7, with a weak D call TRBD2 (6 bases). Germline V gene data show CDR1 as SGHRS and CDR2 as YFSETQ. CDR3 length: 13 residues. The V and J ends lost 4 bases and 3 bases respectively, with 11 bases between them. CDR3 sequence (DNA): TGCGCCAGCAGCCCGGGGACTTTCTACGAGCAGTACTTC. This codes for CASSPGTFYEQYF. The whole variable domain, remainder taken from reference TRBV5-1 and TRBJ2-7, is KAGVTQTPRYLIKTRGQQVTLSCSPISGHRSVSWYQQTPGQGLQFLFEYFSETQRNKGNFPGRFSGRQFSNSRSEMNVSTLELGDSALYLCASSPGTFYEQYFGPGTRLTVT.